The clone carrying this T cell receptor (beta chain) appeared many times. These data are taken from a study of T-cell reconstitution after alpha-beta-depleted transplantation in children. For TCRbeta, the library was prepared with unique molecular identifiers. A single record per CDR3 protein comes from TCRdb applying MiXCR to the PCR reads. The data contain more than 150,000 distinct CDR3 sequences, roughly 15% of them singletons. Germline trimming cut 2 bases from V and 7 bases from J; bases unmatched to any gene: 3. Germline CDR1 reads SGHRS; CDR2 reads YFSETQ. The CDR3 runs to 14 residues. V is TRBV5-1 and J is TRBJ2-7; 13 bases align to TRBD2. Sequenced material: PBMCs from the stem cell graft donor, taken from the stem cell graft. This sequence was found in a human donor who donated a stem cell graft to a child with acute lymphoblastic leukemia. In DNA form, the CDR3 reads TGCGCCAGCAGCTTCCGACTAGCGGGAGGTGAGCAGTACTTC. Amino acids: CASSFRLAGGEQYF. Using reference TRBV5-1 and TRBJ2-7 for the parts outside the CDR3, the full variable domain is KAGVTQTPRYLIKTRGQQVTLSCSPISGHRSVSWYQQTPGQGLQFLFEYFSETQRNKGNFPGRFSGRQFSNSRSEMNVSTLELGDSALYLCASSFRLAGGEQYFGPGTRLTVT.